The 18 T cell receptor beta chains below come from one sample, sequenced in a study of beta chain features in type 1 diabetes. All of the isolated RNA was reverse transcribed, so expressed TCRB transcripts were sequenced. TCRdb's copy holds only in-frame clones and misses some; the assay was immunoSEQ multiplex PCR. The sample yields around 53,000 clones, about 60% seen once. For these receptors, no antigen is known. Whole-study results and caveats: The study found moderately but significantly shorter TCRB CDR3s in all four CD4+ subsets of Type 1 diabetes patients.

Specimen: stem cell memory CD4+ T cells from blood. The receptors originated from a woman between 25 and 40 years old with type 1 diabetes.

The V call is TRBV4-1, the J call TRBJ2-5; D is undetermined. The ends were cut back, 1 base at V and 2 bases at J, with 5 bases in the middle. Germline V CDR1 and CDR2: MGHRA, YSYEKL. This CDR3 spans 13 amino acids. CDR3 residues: CASSQAVQETQYF. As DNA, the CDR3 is TGCGCCAGCAGCCAAGCCGTACAAGAGACCCAGTACTTC.

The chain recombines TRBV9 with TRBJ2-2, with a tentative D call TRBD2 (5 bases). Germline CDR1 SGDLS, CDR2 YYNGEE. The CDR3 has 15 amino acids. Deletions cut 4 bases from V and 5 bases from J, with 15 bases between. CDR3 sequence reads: CASSLEPSGTGELFF. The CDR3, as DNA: TGTGCCAGCAGCCTAGAGCCCTCGGGGACCGGGGAGCTGTTTTTT. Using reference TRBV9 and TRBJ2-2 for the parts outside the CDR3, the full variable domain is DSGVTQTPKHLITATGQRVTLRCSPRSGDLSVYWYQQSLDQGLQFLIQYYNGEERAKGNILERFSAQQFPDLHSELNLSSLELGDSALYFCASSLEPSGTGELFFGEGSRLTVL.

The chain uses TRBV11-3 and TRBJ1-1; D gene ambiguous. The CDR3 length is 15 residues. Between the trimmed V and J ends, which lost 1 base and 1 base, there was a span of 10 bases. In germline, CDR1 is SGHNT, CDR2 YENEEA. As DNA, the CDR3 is TGTGCCAGCAGCTTAGCAGTCCGGGAGAACACTGAAGCTTTCTTT. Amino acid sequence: CASSLAVRENTEAFF.

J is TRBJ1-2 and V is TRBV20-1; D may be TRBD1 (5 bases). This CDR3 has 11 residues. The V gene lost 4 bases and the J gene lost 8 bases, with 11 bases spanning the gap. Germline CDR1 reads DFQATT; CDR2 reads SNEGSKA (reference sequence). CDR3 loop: CSATSGFGYTF. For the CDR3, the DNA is TGCAGTGCTACCTCAGGGTTCGGCTACACCTTC.

CDR3 sequence (DNA): TGTGCCACCAGCAGAGATGAACAGTACTATGGCTACACCTTC. Its translation is CATSRDEQYYGYTF. The chain couples TRBV15 to TRBJ1-2; D not certain. V lost 0 bases, J lost 3 bases, and 8 bases lay in between. The CDR3 is 14 amino acids. Germline V gives CDR1 LNHNV, CDR2 YYDKDF (reference sequence). The full variable domain, its missing parts supplied by reference TRBV15 and TRBJ1-2, is DAMVIQNPRYQVTQFGKPVTLSCSQTLNHNVMYWYQQKSSQAPKLLFHYYDKDFNNEADTPDNFQSRRPNTSFCFLDIRSPGLGDTAMYLCATSRDEQYYGYTFGSGTRLTVV.

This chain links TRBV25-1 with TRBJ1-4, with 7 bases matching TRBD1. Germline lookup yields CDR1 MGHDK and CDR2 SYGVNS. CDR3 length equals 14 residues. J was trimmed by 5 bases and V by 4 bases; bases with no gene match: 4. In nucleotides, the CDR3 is TGTGCCAGCAGTGGACAGGGCCGGAATGAAAAACTGTTTTTT. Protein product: CASSGQGRNEKLFF.

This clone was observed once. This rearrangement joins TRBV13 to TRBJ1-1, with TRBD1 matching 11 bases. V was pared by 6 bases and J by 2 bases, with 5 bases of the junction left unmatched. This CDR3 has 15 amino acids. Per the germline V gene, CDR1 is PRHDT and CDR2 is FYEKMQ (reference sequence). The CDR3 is CASSHRTGGNTEAFF. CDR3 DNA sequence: TGTGCCAGCAGTCACAGGACAGGGGGCAACACTGAAGCTTTCTTT.

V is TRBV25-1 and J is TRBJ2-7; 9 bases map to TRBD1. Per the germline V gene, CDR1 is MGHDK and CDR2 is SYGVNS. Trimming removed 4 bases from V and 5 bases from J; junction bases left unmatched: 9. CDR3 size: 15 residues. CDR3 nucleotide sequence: TGTGCCAGCAGTGGCCGGGACAGGGAAGGCGACGAGCAGTACTTC. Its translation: CASSGRDREGDEQYF.

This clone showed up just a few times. CDR3 DNA: TGTGCCAGCAGTGAATCGCGGTCTAGTAGTGAAGCTTTCTTT. Translated, it gives CASSESRSSSEAFF. This chain links TRBV2 with TRBJ1-1, with D uncertain. CDR3 length: 14 amino acids. In germline, CDR1 is SNHLY, CDR2 FYNNEI. Trimming cost V 2 bases and J 7 bases, with 14 bases left between them.

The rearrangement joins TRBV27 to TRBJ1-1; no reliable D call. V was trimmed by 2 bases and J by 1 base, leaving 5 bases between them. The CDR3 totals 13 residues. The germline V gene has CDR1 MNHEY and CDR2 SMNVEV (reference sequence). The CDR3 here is CASSLEGNTEAFF. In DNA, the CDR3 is TGTGCCAGCAGTTTAGAGGGGAACACTGAAGCTTTCTTT.

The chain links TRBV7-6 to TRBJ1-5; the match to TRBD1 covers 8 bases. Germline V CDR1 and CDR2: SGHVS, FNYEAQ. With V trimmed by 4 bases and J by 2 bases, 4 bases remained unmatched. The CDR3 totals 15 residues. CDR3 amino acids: CASSSGTGRNQPQHF. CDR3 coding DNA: TGTGCCAGCAGCTCTGGGACAGGCCGCAATCAGCCCCAGCATTTT.

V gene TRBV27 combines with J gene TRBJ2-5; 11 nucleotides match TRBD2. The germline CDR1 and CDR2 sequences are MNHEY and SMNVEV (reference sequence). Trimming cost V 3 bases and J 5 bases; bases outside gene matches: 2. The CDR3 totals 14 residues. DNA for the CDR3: TGTGCCAGCAGTTTCCTAGCGGGAGGTGAGACCCAGTACTTC. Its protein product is CASSFLAGGETQYF.

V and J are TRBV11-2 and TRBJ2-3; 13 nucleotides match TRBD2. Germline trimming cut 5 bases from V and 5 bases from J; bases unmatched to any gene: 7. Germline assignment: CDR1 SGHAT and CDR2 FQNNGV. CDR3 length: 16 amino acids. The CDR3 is CASSRTSGSNGDTQYF. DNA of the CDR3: TGTGCCAGCAGCCGGACTAGCGGGAGTAATGGAGATACGCAGTATTTT.

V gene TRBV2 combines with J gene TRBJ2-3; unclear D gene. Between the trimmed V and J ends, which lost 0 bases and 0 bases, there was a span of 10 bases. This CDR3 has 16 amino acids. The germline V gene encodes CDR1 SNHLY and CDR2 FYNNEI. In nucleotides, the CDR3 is TGTGCCAGCAGTGAAGCGGAGCCGGTGAGCACAGATACGCAGTATTTT. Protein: CASSEAEPVSTDTQYF.

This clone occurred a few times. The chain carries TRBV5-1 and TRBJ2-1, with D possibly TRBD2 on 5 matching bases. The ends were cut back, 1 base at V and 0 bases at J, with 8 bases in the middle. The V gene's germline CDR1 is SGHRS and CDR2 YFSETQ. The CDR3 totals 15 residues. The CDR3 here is CASSLTGDSYNEQFF. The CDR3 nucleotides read TGCGCCAGCAGCTTGACCGGGGACTCCTACAATGAGCAGTTCTTC. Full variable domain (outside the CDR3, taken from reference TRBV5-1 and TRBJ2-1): KAGVTQTPRYLIKTRGQQVTLSCSPISGHRSVSWYQQTPGQGLQFLFEYFSETQRNKGNFPGRFSGRQFSNSRSEMNVSTLELGDSALYLCASSLTGDSYNEQFFGPGTRLTVL.

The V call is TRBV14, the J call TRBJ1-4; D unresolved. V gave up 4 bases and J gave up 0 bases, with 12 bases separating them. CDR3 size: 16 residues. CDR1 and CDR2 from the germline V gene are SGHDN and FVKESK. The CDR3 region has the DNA TGTGCCAGCAGCCTGTACCATGCGGCAACTAATGAAAAACTGTTTTTT. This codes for CASSLYHAATNEKLFF. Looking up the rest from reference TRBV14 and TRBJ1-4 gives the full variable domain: EAGVTQFPSHSVIEKGQTVTLRCDPISGHDNLYWYRRVMGKEIKFLLHFVKESKQDESGMPNNRFLAERTGGTYSTLKVQPAELEDSGVYFCASSLYHAATNEKLFFGSGTQLSVL.

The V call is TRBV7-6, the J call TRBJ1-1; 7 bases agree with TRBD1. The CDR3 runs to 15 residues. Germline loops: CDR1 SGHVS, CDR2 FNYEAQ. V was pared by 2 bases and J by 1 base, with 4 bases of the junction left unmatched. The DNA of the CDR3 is TGTGCCAGCAGCTTATATGGGACAGCGAACACTGAAGCTTTCTTT. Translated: CASSLYGTANTEAFF.

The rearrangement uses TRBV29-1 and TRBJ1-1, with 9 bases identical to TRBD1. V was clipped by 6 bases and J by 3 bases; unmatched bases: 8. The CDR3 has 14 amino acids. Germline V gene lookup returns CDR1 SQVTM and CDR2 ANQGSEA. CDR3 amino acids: CSVSNRGLYTEAFF. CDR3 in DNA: TGCAGCGTATCCAACAGGGGGCTCTACACTGAAGCTTTCTTT.